What follows are 19 T cell receptor beta chains derived from one specimen sequenced in a study of blood T cell repertoires in COVID-19. Clones were read by immunoSEQ multiplex PCR, and TCRdb kept only the in-frame ones, dropping some. The table shows approximately 100,000 clones, with more than 60% occurring only once. The specimen sequenced was peripheral blood. Receptors originate from a man in his 70s with acute or convalescent COVID-19.

This sequence joins TRBV24-1 and TRBJ2-7, with a weak D call TRBD2 (5 bases). Trimming stripped 12 bases from V and 2 bases from J, with 13 bases between. Germline lookup yields CDR1 KGHDR and CDR2 SFDVKD. The CDR3 runs 12 residues. The CDR3 loop reads CAPRRETYEQYF. DNA for the CDR3: TGTGCCCCACGAAGGGAGACCTACGAGCAGTACTTC.

The chain couples TRBV12-3 or TRBV12-4 to TRBJ1-1; tentatively, D is TRBD1 (6 bases). The CDR3 is 13 amino acids. V was cut by 5 bases and J by 6 bases, with 13 bases left in between. The CDR3 region is CASSLTGRAEAFF. For the CDR3, the DNA is TGTGCCAGCAGTCTTACAGGGAGGGCTGAAGCTTTCTTT.

CDR3 sequence reads: CASSPGQGFYNSPLHF. The CDR3 nucleotides are TGTGCCAGCAGCCCGGGACAGGGATTCTATAATTCACCCCTCCACTTT. The J gene is TRBJ1-6, the V gene TRBV7-9, with TRBD1 identical over 9 bases. This CDR3 comprises 16 residues. CDR1 and CDR2 from the germline V gene are SEHNR and FQNEAQ (reference sequence). Trimming removed 5 bases from V and 3 bases from J; junction bases left unmatched: 5.

The chain combines TRBV12-5 with TRBJ2-1, with 7 bases that match TRBD2. From germline, CDR1 is LGHNT and CDR2 FRNRAP. Unmatched junction bases numbered 12, after V lost 7 bases and J lost 3 bases. The CDR3 is 16 residues long. The CDR3 loop reads CASELWLAVFYNEQFF. The CDR3 bases are TGTGCTAGTGAACTCTGGCTAGCGGTTTTCTACAATGAGCAGTTCTTC.

This clone was detected a few times. This sequence joins TRBV12-3 or TRBV12-4 and TRBJ1-1, with D perhaps TRBD1 (5 bases). The CDR3 loop spans 13 amino acids. Trimming shortened V by 3 bases and J by 5 bases, and 10 bases separated the two germline ends. Written as DNA, the CDR3 is TGTGCCAGCAGTTTCACCAGGGTTACTGAAGCTTTCTTT. Protein sequence: CASSFTRVTEAFF.

This clone was recorded only once. The chain links TRBV28 to TRBJ2-5, with 13 bases identical to TRBD2. With 7 bases clipped from V and 5 bases from J, the junction kept 4 bases outside the gene matches. Germline-derived CDR1 and CDR2 are MDHEN and SYDVKM. The CDR3 runs to 14 residues. Here the CDR3 DNA reads TGTGCCAGCACGACTAGCGGGAGGAGGGAGACCCAGTACTTC. This codes for CASTTSGRRETQYF.

The chain couples TRBV5-1 to TRBJ2-1; 12 bases fit TRBD2. Germline V CDR1 and CDR2: SGHRS, YFSETQ. J lost 0 bases, V lost 4 bases, and 8 bases had no gene match. The CDR3 contains 18 residues. CDR3 protein: CASSPTSGRPLSYNEQFF. The CDR3 DNA follows: TGCGCCAGCAGCCCGACTAGCGGGAGACCTCTCTCCTACAATGAGCAGTTCTTC.

The chain joins TRBV18 to TRBJ2-1, with D perhaps matching TRBD2 (5 bases). The CDR3 has 15 amino acids. The V gene's germline CDR1 is KGHSH and CDR2 LQKENI. V lost 0 bases and J lost 6, with 12 bases in between. CDR3 nucleotides: TGTGCCAGCTCACCACCGGTCATAAGCGGCAATGAGCAGTTCTTC. This sequence encodes CASSPPVISGNEQFF.

This chain links TRBV7-3 with TRBJ2-5, with a weak D call TRBD1 (6 bases). V lost 5 bases to trimming and J lost 3 bases, with 10 bases between them. Germline-derived CDR1 and CDR2 are SGHTA and FQGTGA. This CDR3 comprises 13 residues. CDR3 sequence: CASSPNREETQYF. CDR3 sequence (DNA): TGTGCCAGCAGCCCCAACAGGGAAGAGACCCAGTACTTC.

The V and J genes are TRBV2 and TRBJ1-6; TRBD1 matches 7 bases. The CDR3 length is 14 residues. Trimming cost V 6 bases and J 9 bases; bases outside gene matches: 8. The germline V gene encodes CDR1 SNHLY and CDR2 FYNNEI. CDR3: CASRAGTDSSPLHF. In DNA, the CDR3 is TGTGCCAGCAGGGCCGGGACAGATTCTTCACCCCTCCACTTT.

The chain joins TRBV5-1 to TRBJ1-2; D ambiguous. Trimming removed 4 bases from V and 3 bases from J, with 13 bases in between. The germline CDR1 and CDR2 sequences are SGHRS and YFSETQ. The CDR3 runs to 14 residues. CDR3 residues: CASSMTYSDYGYTF. CDR3 DNA: TGCGCCAGCAGCATGACCTACAGTGACTATGGCTACACCTTC.

The chain is built from TRBV3-1 (or the pseudogene TRBV3-2) and TRBJ2-1; TRBD1 is a possible D gene (5 bases). V was cut by 0 bases and J by 12 bases, with 18 bases left in between. From germline, CDR1 is LGHDT and CDR2 YNNKEL (reference sequence). The CDR3 has 15 residues. The CDR3 DNA reads TGTGCCAGCAGCCAAGATTTTGACCGAAGGGGTCTGCAGTTCTTC. Translating it yields CASSQDFDRRGLQFF.

The chain couples TRBV19 to TRBJ2-7; 11 bases line up with TRBD2. The germline V gene encodes CDR1 LNHDA and CDR2 SQIVND (reference sequence). With 5 bases clipped from V and 3 bases from J, the junction kept 6 bases outside the gene matches. The CDR3 length is 15 residues. The CDR3 region is CASSPTSGISYEQYF. The CDR3 nucleotides read TGTGCCAGTAGTCCGACTAGCGGGATAAGCTACGAGCAGTACTTC.

The V gene is TRBV6-2 or TRBV6-3, the J gene TRBJ2-5; D call uncertain. Germline CDR1 MNHEY, CDR2 SVGEGT. The ends were cut back, 5 bases at V and 5 bases at J, with 15 bases in the middle. CDR3 length: 14 amino acids. The chain's CDR3 is CASSHFLLPETQYF. In DNA form, the CDR3 reads TGTGCCAGCAGTCACTTCCTTCTCCCCGAGACCCAGTACTTC.

The rearrangement links TRBV5-1 to TRBJ2-1; 7 bases fit TRBD2. Germline V gives CDR1 SGHRS, CDR2 YFSETQ. This CDR3 region has 15 residues. After removal of 0 bases from V and 4 bases from J, the junction contained 4 bases not matched to a gene. In nucleotides, the CDR3 is TGCGCCAGCAGCTTGGGCGGGAGTAGTTACAATGAGCAGTTCTTC. Protein product: CASSLGGSSYNEQFF.

This clone was counted many times. The rearrangement uses TRBV10-3 and TRBJ2-7; D is ambiguous. Germline loops: CDR1 ENHRY, CDR2 SYGVKD. The CDR3 runs 15 residues. Trimming removed 0 bases from V and 2 bases from J, with 11 bases in between. CDR3 sequence (DNA): TGTGCCATCAGTGAGTCTGCGGCCCCAGCCTACGAGCAGTACTTC. This sequence encodes CAISESAAPAYEQYF.

The chain uses TRBV27 and TRBJ1-5, with 7 nucleotides matching TRBD1. The CDR3 has 18 amino acids. In germline, CDR1 is MNHEY, CDR2 SMNVEV (reference sequence). V was clipped by 2 bases and J by 3 bases; unmatched bases: 13. CDR3 region: CASSLRFSGTADNQPQHF. Written as DNA, the CDR3 is TGTGCCAGCAGTTTACGTTTCTCCGGGACAGCCGACAATCAGCCCCAGCATTTT.

The V gene is TRBV28, the J gene TRBJ2-1, with 7 positions matching TRBD1. Per germline, CDR1 MDHEN and CDR2 SYDVKM. Trimming took 6 bases from V and 2 from J; bases not matched to a gene: 4. The CDR3 totals 14 residues. This chain's CDR3 is CASSEGATYNEQFF. CDR3 nucleotide sequence: TGTGCCAGCAGCGAGGGGGCAACCTACAATGAGCAGTTCTTC.

The chain is built from TRBV7-3 and TRBJ2-1, with 8 bases fitting TRBD2. V was clipped by 5 bases and J by 9 bases; unmatched bases: 12. The CDR3 has 15 amino acids. Germline V lookup: CDR1 SGHTA, CDR2 FQGTGA. The chain's CDR3 is CASSPAGVRSGEQFF. For the CDR3, the DNA is TGTGCCAGCAGCCCAGCGGGAGTCCGGAGTGGTGAGCAGTTCTTC. Based on the CDR3 plus reference TRBV7-3 and TRBJ2-1, the full variable domain is GAGVSQTPSNKVTEKGKYVELRCDPISGHTALYWYRQSLGQGPEFLIYFQGTGAADDSGLPNDRFFAVRPEGSVSTLKIQRTERGDSAVYLCASSPAGVRSGEQFFGPGTRLTVL.